Shown below are 18 T cell receptor beta chains from a single sample sequenced in a study of shared clonotypes between healthy human individuals. Sequencing was performed with immunoSEQ multiplex PCR; in TCRdb, only in-frame clones are kept and a portion is missing. The sample yields over a million clones, about 98.5% seen once. Sequenced: naive CD4+ T cells sorted from blood. This sample's subset: CD45RA+ positively selected. The source of these receptors is a man aged 25 to 40 in good health.

V and J are TRBV18 and TRBJ2-1; D not certain. V dropped 8 bases and J dropped 6 bases, with 8 bases sitting between them. The CDR3 totals 11 residues. Germline V gene sequence: CDR1 KGHSH, CDR2 LQKENI. This chain's CDR3 is CASGSTNEQFF. The DNA of the CDR3 is TGTGCCAGCGGATCGACCAATGAGCAGTTCTTC.

This CDR3 reads CASSPVRQVQETQYF. The CDR3 DNA reads as TGTGCCAGCTCACCGGTTCGACAGGTCCAAGAGACCCAGTACTTC. The chain uses TRBV18 and TRBJ2-5, with D maybe TRBD1 (6 bases). Germline loops: CDR1 KGHSH, CDR2 LQKENI. V lost 3 bases, J lost 1 base, and 12 bases lay in between. This CDR3 spans 15 amino acids.

Only one count was recorded for this clone. The chain combines TRBV2 with TRBJ2-7; D unresolved. The CDR3 sequence is 14 residues long. The V end was cut by 5 bases, the J end by 4 bases, with 15 bases between. Looked up from germline, CDR1 is SNHLY and CDR2 is FYNNEI. The CDR3 region is CASSRQSSMYEQYF. CDR3 coding DNA: TGTGCCAGCAGTCGACAATCCTCAATGTACGAGCAGTACTTC.

The chain employs TRBV19 and TRBJ2-1; no definite D call. This CDR3 is 15 amino acids long. Germline-derived CDR1 and CDR2 are LNHDA and SQIVND (reference sequence). V lost 6 bases, J lost 0 bases, and 12 bases lay in between. For the CDR3, the DNA is TGTGCCAGTAGCCTTTTGAGCTCCTCCTACAATGAGCAGTTCTTC. It encodes CASSLLSSSYNEQFF.

As regards this clone: Other DNA sequences in the sample encode the same CDR3. Here the CDR3 DNA reads TGTGCCAGCAGTCCTAGCACAGATACGCAGTATTTT. Its translation is CASSPSTDTQYF. The chain combines TRBV5-4 with TRBJ2-3, with D hard to call. Germline loops: CDR1 SGHNT, CDR2 YYREEE (reference sequence). V lost 5 bases, J lost 0 bases, and 4 bases lay in between. The CDR3 is 12 residues long.

The chain is built from TRBV18 and TRBJ1-5; no reliable D call. Germline V gene data show CDR1 as KGHSH and CDR2 as LQKENI. The CDR3 covers 16 residues. V was clipped by 3 bases and J by 0 bases, with 12 bases between them. The CDR3 loop is CASSPSGPYSNQPQHF. As DNA, the CDR3 is TGTGCCAGCTCACCCAGCGGTCCCTATAGCAATCAGCCCCAGCATTTT.

V usage is TRBV7-9 and J usage is TRBJ2-7; 13 bases agree with TRBD2. Germline V gives CDR1 SEHNR, CDR2 FQNEAQ (reference sequence). This CDR3 has 16 residues. Germline trimming cut 4 bases from V and 5 bases from J; bases unmatched to any gene: 8. The CDR3 bases are TGTGCCAGCAGCTCAGGACTAGCGGGAGAAAGAGACGAGCAGTACTTC. Amino acid sequence: CASSSGLAGERDEQYF.

V and J are TRBV18 and TRBJ2-1; 7 bases agree with TRBD2. The CDR3 contains 15 residues. J gave up 15 bases and V 1 base, and 15 bases lay outside the gene matches. CDR1 is KGHSH and CDR2 is LQKENI in the germline V gene. The CDR3 is CASSPRVGGPIESFF. DNA of the CDR3: TGTGCCAGCTCACCACGGGTGGGAGGGCCGATTGAGTCGTTCTTC.

The rearrangement uses TRBV9 and TRBJ1-1; 7 bases fit TRBD1. V gave up 3 bases and J gave up 1 base; unmatched junction bases: 12. Germline CDR1 reads SGDLS; CDR2 reads YYNGEE. The CDR3 is 17 residues long. The CDR3 protein is CASSANHPQGGNTEAFF. Written as DNA, the CDR3 is TGTGCCAGCAGCGCAAACCACCCCCAGGGGGGGAACACTGAAGCTTTCTTT.

The gene calls are TRBV9 and TRBJ1-1, with unresolved D. Germline V CDR1 and CDR2: SGDLS, YYNGEE. V was shortened by 0 bases and J by 6 bases, with 18 bases between the two germline ends. This CDR3 spans 16 amino acids. The CDR3 DNA follows: TGTGCCAGCAGCGTAGGAGCCCGTTCGAGTATCGCTGAAGCTTTCTTT. Its translation is CASSVGARSSIAEAFF.

J is TRBJ2-1 and V is TRBV11-2; 9 bases agree with TRBD2. Per germline, CDR1 SGHAT and CDR2 FQNNGV. The V segment lost 6 bases and the J segment 8 bases; nucleotides outside the gene matches: 20. The CDR3 runs to 18 residues. The CDR3: CASSHPGAGGLTPDEQFF. CDR3 coding DNA: TGTGCCAGCAGTCATCCGGGCGCGGGAGGGCTGACCCCCGATGAGCAGTTCTTC.

The chain uses TRBV6-6 and TRBJ2-1; perhaps TRBD1 as D (6 bases). The germline V gene has CDR1 MNHNY and CDR2 SVGAGI (reference sequence). Trimming pared 5 bases from V and 4 bases from J, leaving 6 bases between. The CDR3 runs 12 residues. CDR3 bases: TGTGCCAGCAGTGGACAGTACAATGAGCAGTTCTTC. This translates into CASSGQYNEQFF.

The chain joins TRBV10-2 to TRBJ2-7; 10 bases match TRBD1. Germline CDR1 is WSHSY and CDR2 is SAAADI. The trim removed 2 bases at V and 3 bases at J, leaving 13 bases unmatched. The CDR3 sequence is 18 residues long. The CDR3 protein is CASSERGRDRGRFYEQYF. Written as DNA, the CDR3 is TGCGCCAGCAGTGAGCGAGGGAGAGACAGGGGGCGCTTCTACGAGCAGTACTTC.

The chain employs TRBV2 and TRBJ1-2; D unclear. The CDR3 has 13 amino acids. V was cut by 6 bases and J by 2 bases, with 10 bases left in between. Germline values: CDR1 SNHLY, CDR2 FYNNEI. The CDR3 sequence: CASSPPRNYGYTF. CDR3 in DNA: TGTGCCAGCAGCCCCCCCCGGAACTATGGCTACACCTTC.

This clone was detected only once. CDR3 loop: CASMNPTGRGDTQYF. DNA for the CDR3: TGTGCCAGCATGAATCCCACAGGGAGGGGGGATACGCAGTATTTT. The chain employs TRBV4-2 and TRBJ2-3; D may be TRBD2 (7 bases). The V and J ends lost 7 bases and 6 bases respectively, with 20 bases between them. This CDR3 has 15 residues. CDR1 LGHNA and CDR2 YNFKEQ come from the germline V gene.

This clone was recorded once. The CDR3 loop reads CASSVGGGGPYEQYF. The CDR3 region has the DNA TGTGCCAGCAGCGTAGGAGGGGGCGGGCCCTACGAGCAGTACTTC. The genes are TRBV9 and TRBJ2-7, with 7 nucleotides matching TRBD1. The CDR3 totals 15 residues. In germline, CDR1 is SGDLS, CDR2 YYNGEE. Trimming took 0 bases from V and 2 from J; bases not matched to a gene: 5.

This clone was observed a single time. The chain employs TRBV27 and TRBJ2-3; D is unclear. The germline gives CDR1 MNHEY, CDR2 SMNVEV (reference sequence). This CDR3 contains 12 residues. V was cut by 5 bases and J by 8 bases, with 11 bases left in between. The DNA of the CDR3 is TGTGCCAGCAGTCCCATAGTGGGTACGCAGTATTTT. Translating gives CASSPIVGTQYF.

CDR3 in DNA: TGTGCCTGGAGTAGGGGACAGGGCTACGAGCAGTACTTC. It translates to CAWSRGQGYEQYF. V gene TRBV30 combines with J gene TRBJ2-7; 9 bases map to TRBD1. This CDR3 has 13 residues. Germline V gene sequence: CDR1 GTSNPN, CDR2 SVGIG (reference sequence). V dropped 2 bases and J dropped 3; count of bases not matched to a gene: 2.